The TCR beta chain described here comes from a study of OX40 agonist ivuxolimab in advanced cancers. This clone was picked up one time. V was clipped by 4 bases and J by 12 bases; unmatched bases: 8. The CDR3 runs 12 residues. Germline V gene lookup returns CDR1 SGHTA and CDR2 FQGTGA. This table comes from immunoSEQ multiplex PCR, and its TCRdb copy is limited to in-frame clones, with some not included. The sample consists of roughly 58,000 clones, roughly 89% of them appearing once. The rearrangement joins TRBV7-3 to TRBJ2-7, with TRBD1 identical over 8 bases. Sequenced material: CD4+ or CD8+ T cells sorted from blood, taken in a trial of the OX40 agonist ivuxolimab. The receptor comes from an adult with an advanced solid tumor such as melanoma, head and neck, liver or kidney cancer. CDR3 amino acids: CASSSDRVRLYF. In DNA, the CDR3 is TGTGCCAGCAGCTCGGACAGGGTGAGGCTGTACTTC.